The present TCR beta chain was sequenced within a study of tumor-infiltrating lymphocytes in oesophageal squamous cell carcinoma. The germline V gene has CDR1 SGHTA and CDR2 FQGNSA. This CDR3 region has 15 residues. The V segment lost 1 base and the J segment 3 bases; nucleotides outside the gene matches: 3. A single record per CDR3 protein comes from TCRdb applying MiXCR to the PCR reads. The sample has roughly 17,000 distinct CDR3 sequences, 40% to 55% seen once; the top ten hold less than 25%. Sequenced input: esophageal tumor tissue. J is TRBJ2-1 and V is TRBV7-2; 7 bases line up with TRBD2. This receptor was identified in a male donor with esophageal squamous cell carcinoma. The CDR3 is CASSLVGTNYNEQFF. In DNA form, the CDR3 reads TGTGCCAGCAGCTTAGTCGGGACTAACTACAATGAGCAGTTCTTC.